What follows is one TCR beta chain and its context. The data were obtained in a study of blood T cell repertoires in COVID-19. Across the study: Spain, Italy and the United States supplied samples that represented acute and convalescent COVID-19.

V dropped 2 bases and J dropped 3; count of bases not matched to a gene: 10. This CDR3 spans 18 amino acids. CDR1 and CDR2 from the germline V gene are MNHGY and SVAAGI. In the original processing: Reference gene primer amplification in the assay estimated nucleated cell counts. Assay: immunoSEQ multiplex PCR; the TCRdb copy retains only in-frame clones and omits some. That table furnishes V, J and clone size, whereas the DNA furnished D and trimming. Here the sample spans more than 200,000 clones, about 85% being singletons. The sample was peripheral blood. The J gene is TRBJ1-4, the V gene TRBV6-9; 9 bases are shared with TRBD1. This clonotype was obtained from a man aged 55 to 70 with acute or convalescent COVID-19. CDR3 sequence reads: CASSYLWTGEGANEKLFF. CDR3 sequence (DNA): TGTGCCAGCAGTTATCTGTGGACAGGGGAGGGTGCTAATGAAAAACTGTTTTTT.